The clone carrying this T cell receptor beta chain has at least ten counts. The antigen is undetermined. Library construction involved attaching unique molecular identifiers to individual cDNA molecules, which allowed quantitative, reproducible TCR counting. A single record per CDR3 protein comes from TCRdb applying MiXCR to the RACE reads. The sample consists of tens of thousands of distinct CDR3 sequences, 9.5% of them appearing once. Time point here: patch test 3, about 24 weeks after DPC sensitization. Treatment denoted: therapeutic diphenylcyclopropenone sensitization with weekly scalp DPC. Unseparated into fractions, whole blood served as the source from which total RNA was extracted. Participating donors were patients with alopecia, aged 18 to 70 years, considered appropriate candidates for DPC. The CDR3 is 16 residues long. The germline V and J ends were trimmed by 4 bases and 4 bases, with 17 bases remaining between them. Germline V gene sequence: CDR1 MDHEN, CDR2 SYDVKM.

The record originates from a study of human T cells and chemical hapten exposure. Broader study findings: Those TCRs sitting above 1 in 1000 frequency stayed the same with DPC sensitization.

This TCR was recovered from a man aged 50 to 60 with alopecia areata. Some clones in this sample may be carry-over from other donors' samples. Sample: whole blood, taken in connection with sensitization to the hapten diphenylcyclopropenone (DPC). The chain combines TRBV28 with TRBJ1-5, with D tentatively TRBD1 (6 bases). The CDR3 loop is CASSSGAGARNQPQHF. The CDR3 DNA sequence: TGTGCCAGCAGTTCCGGGGCAGGGGCGCGTAATCAGCCCCAGCATTTT.